Sequencing of this TCR beta chain was carried out in a study of blood T cell repertoires in COVID-19 (dated by TCRdb to the early 2020s). As for the study more broadly: Samples from collaborators originated in the United States, Italy and Spain and spanned both the acute and convalescent phases of COVID-19. The material from the prospective study consisted of cDNA or gDNA derived from T cells, B-cell-depleted T cells, or PBMCs. Deeply sampled blood TCRbeta repertoires from subjects exposed to, actively infected with, or recovered from COVID-19 were included in the dataset. A freely available public database, intended as a resource for researchers studying the immune response to SARS-CoV-2, is where the repertoires were released. Samples were obtained from the ongoing ImmuneRACE study (first 160 participants) and from about 1,300 subjects provided by 6 global collaborators. Nearly every sample came with metadata listing a de-identified subject ID, COVID-19 status, age in years and sex. Where available, HLA class I and class II types were obtained from metadata supplied by the sample provider rather than from assay-based typing.

The collaborating institutions used their own protocols to collect whole blood in K2EDTA tubes. For TCRbeta analysis, collaborators shipped samples in one of three forms: frozen whole blood, isolated PBMCs, or DNA extracted from either of those sample types. A word on this clone: Its antigen remains undetermined. The record has no base qualities; no much larger clone is one base away.

TCRbeta CDR3 regions were amplified from genomic DNA using the immunoSEQ Assay, a bias-controlled multiplex PCR. On the study's bioinformatics: Nucleated cell counts per sample were estimated from amplification of reference gene primers within the assay. Sequence reads were collapsed and filtered to measure the absolute abundance of every unique TCRbeta CDR3 rearrangement. Productive Simpson clonality was computed per sample as the square root of Simpson's diversity index over productive rearrangements. In its TCRdb copy, this immuneACCESS table keeps in-frame sequences only and misses some clones. Where compared with another copy, unresolved V genes explain less than half of these, and the others have no known cause. V and J calls and clone size are those listed in that table; D and trimming were worked out from the DNA. Here the sample has about 27,000 clones; approximately 72% occur a single time. Of the sample, 6% to 8% falls within the top ten clones.

The germline V gene gives CDR1 as SGHRS and CDR2 as YFSETQ. The V and J ends are trimmed by 4 bases and 6 bases, leaving 23 bases between them. CDR3 length: 16 amino acids, cysteine to phenylalanine. Of all the DNA, just the CDR3 is kept, 48 bases in frame from base 1. Paper-wide results and their limitations: The quantity of clinical and demographic metadata differed by source and by participant and was supplied without curation.

The sample consisted of peripheral blood. The rearranged chain carries TRBV5-1 and TRBJ2-7, and perhaps TRBD1 as D gene, on 6 matching bases. This sequence originates from a man between 60 and 70 years old with active or convalescent COVID-19. The DNA sequence follows: TGCGCCAGCAGCCACCACAGGGAGAACTCGGGGAGCGAGCAGTACTTC. This codes for CASSHHRENSGSEQYF.